This T cell receptor beta chain is from a study of T-cell memory formation after mild COVID-19. Broader study findings: Shrinking CD4+ clones were chiefly CM and EM; CD8+ ones were chiefly EMRA. Second-wave clones with a day 37 peak had unconfirmed SARS-CoV-2 specificity. Clones contracting over day 15 to 85 were CD4/CD8 balanced, with later expanders leaning CD4+.

This clonotype came up a few times. The antigen is unknown. V was trimmed by 1 base and J by 9 bases, leaving 10 bases between them. The CDR3 runs to 13 residues. The germline gives CDR1 MGHRA, CDR2 YSYEKL. From the 5' RACE reads, TCRdb called clonotypes with MiXCR, one entry per CDR3 protein. The sample records fewer than 300,000 distinct CDR3 sequences, over 15% being singletons. The source of this sequence is a man aged 18 to 30 who had mild COVID-19 (a few samples of this study predate the infection). Cell type and time point are not known. The chain is built from TRBV4-1 and TRBJ2-1; D may correspond to TRBD1 or TRBD2 (5 bases each). Source material: PBMCs or a T cell subset sorted from them (not recorded which). CDR3 nucleotide sequence: TGCGCCAGCAGCCAAGGTGGGACGGTTGAGCAGTTCTTC. The encoded protein is CASSQGGTVEQFF.